This is a list of T cell receptor beta chains from one sample in a study of T cell changes during pregnancy in multiple sclerosis. The repertoire was sequenced with immunoSEQ multiplex PCR; TCRdb's copy has only in-frame clones and lacks some. The sample carries some 70,000 clones, 75% to 90% recorded once. Sample: peripheral blood, taken before pregnancy. These receptors all come from a female donor with multiple sclerosis, enrolled in a pregnancy study. Both conserved end residues are trimmed from each CDR3. Each record gives: J gene, V gene, CDR3 protein.

J gene: TRBJ2-7; V gene: TRBV6-5; CDR3 protein: ASMQGSTNEQY
J gene: TRBJ1-3; V gene: TRBV6-1; CDR3 protein: ASSPQGGNTIY
J gene: TRBJ1-2; V gene: TRBV30; CDR3 protein: AWRGRGTYGYT
J gene: TRBJ1-1; V gene: TRBV5-6; CDR3 protein: ASSPGTGAILAEAF
J gene: TRBJ2-1; V gene: TRBV6-1; CDR3 protein: AFDRGGNEQF
J gene: TRBJ1-5; V gene: TRBV30; CDR3 protein: AWSVGDRGGGSNQPQH
J gene: TRBJ2-1; V gene: TRBV6-6; CDR3 protein: ASSYVGLGHEQF
J gene: TRBJ1-1; V gene: TRBV27; CDR3 protein: ASSLSRSGSTEAF
J gene: TRBJ1-6; V gene: TRBV16; CDR3 protein: ASSPDRSRSPLH
J gene: TRBJ1-1; V gene: TRBV5-1; CDR3 protein: ASSLMDRGPGEAF
J gene: TRBJ2-3; V gene: TRBV7-3; CDR3 protein: ASSFMASGGLSTDTQY
J gene: TRBJ2-3; V gene: TRBV30; CDR3 protein: AWRDSPASTDTQY
J gene: TRBJ2-5; V gene: TRBV9; CDR3 protein: ASSVWSYGETQY
J gene: TRBJ2-7; V gene: TRBV29-1; CDR3 protein: SVVGGLSYEQY
J gene: TRBJ2-3; V gene: TRBV7-9; CDR3 protein: ASSLDWGVTDTQY
J gene: TRBJ1-5; V gene: TRBV6-1; CDR3 protein: ASSEGGGGQPQH
J gene: TRBJ2-7; V gene: TRBV7-3; CDR3 protein: ASSREGTASYEQY
J gene: TRBJ2-1; V gene: TRBV29-1; CDR3 protein: SVAEGEHEQF
J gene: TRBJ2-1; V gene: TRBV7-9; CDR3 protein: ASRPKDRGDEQF
J gene: TRBJ1-2; V gene: TRBV6-4; CDR3 protein: ASSYDMNNDYGYT
J gene: TRBJ1-2; V gene: TRBV5-1; CDR3 protein: ASSSPPQHGGYT
J gene: TRBJ1-2; V gene: TRBV6-5; CDR3 protein: ASSYSMTGGYGYT
J gene: TRBJ1-1; V gene: TRBV19; CDR3 protein: ASSPGQEPSVTEAF
J gene: TRBJ2-5; V gene: TRBV5-1; CDR3 protein: ASSLSTSGSGKTQY
J gene: TRBJ1-5; V gene: TRBV12-5; CDR3 protein: ASGSPGTGTQH
J gene: TRBJ2-3; V gene: TRBV9; CDR3 protein: ASSVAGSTDTQY
J gene: TRBJ1-2; V gene: TRBV18; CDR3 protein: ASSEGAAAFGYT
J gene: TRBJ1-2; V gene: TRBV7-2; CDR3 protein: ASSLGWTGHGYT
J gene: TRBJ2-7; V gene: TRBV5-5; CDR3 protein: ASSPMQGPYEQY
J gene: TRBJ1-5; V gene: TRBV10-2; CDR3 protein: ASSTGANSNQPQH
J gene: TRBJ1-2; V gene: TRBV7-2; CDR3 protein: AIRDRVDYGYT